This T cell receptor (beta chain) was identified in a study of cytomegalovirus exposure and HLA in healthy donors. There are 14 residues in the CDR3. V was trimmed by 0 bases and J by 2 bases, leaving 8 bases between them. The germline V gene has CDR1 MNHNY and CDR2 SVGAGI (reference sequence). This clone has a single count. Its antigen is undetermined. Study results and caveats: Among the sequence variants, a highly shared cluster was likely an artifact of sequencing. Across donors, sequencing depth was assumed by presence/absence analyses to be roughly uniform. For most TCR beta V segments, an earlier analysis put the productive rate at about 90% or about 30% of the time.

The PCR employed 60 Vbeta primers together with 13 Jbeta primers. Authors' methods: Later work found around 72 million unique TCR beta chains, with some 11 million shared. Using immunoSEQ multiplex PCR, the repertoire was profiled, and TCRdb retains in-frame clones only, with some absent. D and trimming come from the DNA, and the V and J calls and clone size come from that table. The repertoire includes 150,000 or so clones, over 75% of them detected once, and approximately 5.5% sits in the top ten. The sequence was obtained from a man in his thirties or forties in good health and CMV-seropositive. Sequencing was carried out using PBMCs. The rearrangement uses TRBV6-6 and TRBJ2-7, with D maybe TRBD1 (5 bases). The CDR3 spells CASSYSAGTYEQYF. DNA of the CDR3: TGTGCCAGCAGTTACTCCGCAGGGACCTACGAGCAGTACTTC.